This TCR beta chain was identified in a study of tumor-infiltrating lymphocytes in localized non-small cell lung cancer. The table came from immunoSEQ multiplex PCR; TCRdb's copy has only in-frame clones and leaves some out. The repertoire holds over 12,000 clones, with 80% to 90% as singletons. This CDR3 region has 11 residues. Trimming left V 2 bases short and J 3 bases short, with 0 bases between. The germline gives CDR1 LGHNT, CDR2 FRNRAP. Sequenced material: lung tumor tissue. The receptor was isolated from a human donor with non-small cell lung cancer. The genes are TRBV12-5 and TRBJ2-3; D not certain. The CDR3 region has the DNA TGTGCTAGTGGTTTGACAGATACGCAGTATTTT. The encoded protein is CASGLTDTQYF.